The 25 T cell receptor beta chains given below trace back to one sample, sequenced in a study of T-cell memory formation after mild COVID-19. Via MiXCR, TCRdb re-called the 5' RACE reads, giving one row per CDR3 protein. The data hold 200,000 to 300,000 distinct CDR3 sequences, with over 8.5% observed a single time. Sequences were obtained from PBMCs or a T cell subset sorted from them (not recorded which). These receptors were taken from a man aged 18 to 35 who had mild COVID-19 (a few samples of this study predate the infection). Cell type and time point are not known.

The chain joins TRBV5-1 to TRBJ2-2, with D unresolved. The CDR3 runs to 15 residues. From germline, CDR1 is SGHRS and CDR2 YFSETQ. With 4 bases removed from V and 6 bases from J, the gap between germline ends came to 16 bases. CDR3 DNA: TGCGCCAGCAGCCCGTCCGGGTTCCGGTCCGGGGAGCTGTTTTTT. Translated: CASSPSGFRSGELFF.

The chain combines TRBV5-1 with TRBJ2-3; no clear D. Trimming removed 6 bases from V and 1 base from J, with 18 bases in between. The germline V gene has CDR1 SGHRS and CDR2 YFSETQ. This CDR3 has 16 residues. Written as DNA, the CDR3 is TGCGCCAGCACCACGACCGGCCCGAAAGGCACAGATACGCAGTATTTT. As protein: CASTTTGPKGTDTQYF.

This clonotype turned up a few times. This chain uses TRBV5-4 with TRBJ1-2; 7 bases map to TRBD1. This CDR3 has 14 residues. Germline V gene data show CDR1 as SGHNT and CDR2 as YYREEE (reference sequence). Trimming cost V 5 bases and J 3 bases; bases outside gene matches: 7. CDR3 amino acids: CASSTDRAYYGYTF. The CDR3 DNA sequence: TGTGCCAGCAGTACTGACAGGGCGTACTATGGCTACACCTTC.

This rearrangement joins TRBV20-1 to TRBJ2-1; 8 bases align to TRBD2. CDR3 size: 16 residues. Germline CDR1 reads DFQATT; CDR2 reads SNEGSKA (reference sequence). The V and J ends lost 0 bases and 3 bases, in that order; junction bases with no gene match: 7. The CDR3 bases are TGCAGTGCTAGAGATGTTCGCGGGGGGAACTACAATGAGCAGTTCTTC. Its translation is CSARDVRGGNYNEQFF.

A word on this clonotype: The junction and the germline gene differ at one end; a read error may be behind it. The chain combines TRBV6-2 or TRBV6-3 with TRBJ2-5, with D possibly TRBD2 on 7 matching bases. The germline V gene encodes CDR1 MNHEY and CDR2 SVGEGT. The CDR3 length is 14 residues. Written as DNA, the CDR3 is TGTACCAGCAGTACAGACGGGGGGCTGGAGACCCAGTACTTC. Protein sequence: CTSSTDGGLETQYF.

This clonotype was observed a handful of times. This chain connects TRBV7-2 to TRBJ2-7, with a possible D match to TRBD1 (5 bases). CDR3 length: 12 amino acids. Per the germline V gene, CDR1 is SGHTA and CDR2 is FQGNSA. V shed 6 bases and J shed 2 bases, with 8 bases lying between them. The CDR3 is CASRDNAYEQYF. CDR3 sequence (DNA): TGTGCCAGCAGGGACAACGCCTACGAGCAGTACTTC.

This clonotype was picked up a small number of times. The chain joins TRBV12-3 or TRBV12-4 to TRBJ1-1; a weak D match, TRBD1 (5 bases). The CDR3 is 11 residues long. Trimming left V 3 bases short and J 11 bases short, with 10 bases between. CDR3 protein: CASSLGQRAFF. CDR3 nucleotide sequence: TGTGCCAGCAGTTTGGGGCAGCGCGCTTTCTTT.

This chain links TRBV4-1 with TRBJ2-1; no reliable D call. V was trimmed by 3 bases and J by 2 bases, leaving 20 bases between them. The germline gives CDR1 MGHRA, CDR2 YSYEKL. This CDR3 has 18 amino acids. The CDR3, as DNA: TGCGCCAGCAGCCACCCTCGTGGGCAGAACAGAACCTACAATGAGCAGTTCTTC. This encodes CASSHPRGQNRTYNEQFF.

The V and J genes are TRBV27 and TRBJ2-2; no firm D call. From germline, CDR1 is MNHEY and CDR2 SMNVEV (reference sequence). This CDR3 spans 16 amino acids. The V gene lost 6 bases and the J gene lost 0 bases, with 14 bases spanning the gap. The CDR3 here is CASSGARAANTGELFF. Here the CDR3 DNA reads TGTGCCAGCAGCGGAGCCCGGGCAGCGAACACCGGGGAGCTGTTTTTT.

This clonotype was observed a few times. J is TRBJ1-1 and V is TRBV7-9; 7 positions agree with TRBD1. Per germline, CDR1 SEHNR and CDR2 FQNEAQ (reference sequence). The V segment lost 5 bases and the J segment 4 bases; nucleotides outside the gene matches: 7. This CDR3 comprises 14 residues. The CDR3 DNA is TGTGCCAGCAGCCCTCGACAGGGAGGCACTGAAGCTTTCTTT. Translating it yields CASSPRQGGTEAFF.

The chain has TRBV7-2 and TRBJ1-1; D is unresolved. Per germline, CDR1 SGHTA and CDR2 FQGNSA. This CDR3 is 15 amino acids long. The V gene lost 2 bases and the J gene lost 5 bases, with 15 bases spanning the gap. CDR3 loop: CASSLMEGFRTEAFF. CDR3 DNA: TGTGCCAGCAGCTTAATGGAGGGTTTTAGGACTGAAGCTTTCTTT. The full variable domain, its missing parts supplied by reference TRBV7-2 and TRBJ1-1, is GAGVSQSPSNKVTEKGKDVELRCDPISGHTALYWYRQSLGQGLEFLIYFQGNSAPDKSGLPSDRFSAERTGGSVSTLTIQRTQQEDSAVYLCASSLMEGFRTEAFFGQGTRLTVV.

This clonotype appeared many times. Here the CDR3 reads CASSLEVVAKNIQYF. The DNA of the CDR3 is TGTGCCAGCAGCTTAGAGGTCGTAGCCAAAAACATTCAGTACTTC. The chain couples TRBV7-9 to TRBJ2-4; D unclear. CDR1 SEHNR and CDR2 FQNEAQ come from the germline V gene (reference sequence). Trimming left V 1 base short and J 0 bases short, with 7 bases between. The CDR3 totals 15 residues.

This clonotype has only a few counts. This rearrangement joins TRBV29-1 to TRBJ2-1; D is possibly TRBD2 (6 bases). The V gene lost 7 bases and the J gene lost 15 bases, with 10 bases spanning the gap. The CDR3 is 8 residues long. Looked up from germline, CDR1 is SQVTM and CDR2 is ANQGSEA. DNA of the CDR3: TGCAGCGCTAGCGTTCCGTTCTTC. Its translation: CSASVPFF.

This clonotype was recorded at least ten times. This sequence joins TRBV5-1 and TRBJ1-1, with 7 bases lining up with TRBD1. This CDR3 is built from 14 residues. Germline values: CDR1 SGHRS, CDR2 YFSETQ. After removal of 0 bases from V and 4 bases from J, the junction contained 3 bases not matched to a gene. The CDR3 DNA follows: TGCGCCAGCAGCTTGGACAGGGGTAGCACTGAAGCTTTCTTT. It encodes CASSLDRGSTEAFF.

This clonotype was picked up a small number of times. V gene TRBV5-5 combines with J gene TRBJ2-3; D call uncertain. The CDR3 has 13 residues. From germline, CDR1 is SGHKS and CDR2 YYEKEE (reference sequence). Trimming stripped 1 base from V and 6 bases from J, with 9 bases between. The CDR3 nucleotides read TGTGCCAGCAGCTTGTCCCGACCCGATACGCAGTATTTT. Translation: CASSLSRPDTQYF.

Only a few counts were recorded for this clonotype. The genes are TRBV5-1 and TRBJ2-7; 9 nucleotides line up with TRBD1. The CDR3 covers 15 residues. Trimming at V came to 2 bases and at J to 6 bases, leaving 9 bases not matched to a gene. Germline CDR1 reads SGHRS; CDR2 reads YFSETQ. DNA of the CDR3: TGCGCCAGCAGCTTAGGGGACAGGGAGACCGCCGAGCAGTACTTC. Protein product: CASSLGDRETAEQYF. Combining the CDR3 with reference TRBV5-1 and TRBJ2-7 gives the whole variable domain KAGVTQTPRYLIKTRGQQVTLSCSPISGHRSVSWYQQTPGQGLQFLFEYFSETQRNKGNFPGRFSGRQFSNSRSEMNVSTLELGDSALYLCASSLGDRETAEQYFGPGTRLTVT.

The CDR3 region is CSVAPTSGATDTQYF. CDR3 sequence (DNA): TGCAGCGTTGCCCCTACTAGCGGGGCGACAGATACGCAGTATTTT. The chain is built from TRBV29-1 and TRBJ2-3; TRBD2 matches at 10 bases. CDR1 and CDR2 (germline): SQVTM, ANQGSEA. There are 15 residues in the CDR3. V trimming: 4 bases; J trimming: 3 bases; junction bases outside the gene matches: 7.

Only a few counts were recorded for this clonotype. The J gene is TRBJ2-3, the V gene TRBV7-6; 10 bases line up with TRBD2. V was clipped by 2 bases and J by 1 base; unmatched bases: 12. This CDR3 has 19 amino acids. Germline values: CDR1 SGHVS, CDR2 FNYEAQ. The CDR3 DNA reads TGTGCCAGCAGCTTAAAGAGGGGGGAACTAGCGGGGCGCACAGATACGCAGTATTTT. This sequence encodes CASSLKRGELAGRTDTQYF.

This clonotype was seen only a few times. CDR3 amino acids: CASSLQSLNTEAFF. The CDR3 coding sequence is TGTGCCAGCAGCTTACAGAGTTTGAACACTGAAGCTTTCTTT. This chain joins TRBV7-9 and TRBJ1-1; D gene uncertain. The CDR3 length is 14 residues. Germline V gene lookup returns CDR1 SEHNR and CDR2 FQNEAQ (reference sequence). V was clipped by 2 bases and J by 0 bases, with 7 bases between them.

The chain couples TRBV19 to TRBJ1-5, with D uncertain. CDR1 LNHDA and CDR2 SQIVND come from the germline V gene (reference sequence). V was cut by 3 bases and J by 4 bases, with 10 bases left in between. The CDR3 sequence is 14 residues long. CDR3 DNA: TGTGCCAGTAGTATTGGCCCGCGGAATCAGCCCCAGCATTTT. Residues: CASSIGPRNQPQHF.

This clonotype came up a few times. The chain recombines TRBV6-5 with TRBJ1-1; D possibly corresponds to TRBD1 (6 bases). CDR1 and CDR2 (germline): MNHEY, SVGAGI. The CDR3 spans 14 residues. Between the trimmed V and J ends, which lost 6 bases and 5 bases, there was a span of 16 bases. CDR3 nucleotides: TGTGCCAGCAGGCCTCGGGGGGGCCCAACTGAAGCTTTCTTT. Its protein is CASRPRGGPTEAFF.

V and J are TRBV5-1 and TRBJ2-6, with 14 bases lining up with TRBD2. V gave up 4 bases and J gave up 0 bases; unmatched junction bases: 9. This CDR3 has 20 amino acids. From germline, CDR1 is SGHRS and CDR2 YFSETQ. For the CDR3, the DNA is TGCGCCAGCAGCGGGTCGGGACTAGCGGGGGATCTCTCTGGGGCCAACGTCCTGACTTTC. The encoded protein is CASSGSGLAGDLSGANVLTF.

The table lists this clonotype with a few counts. The chain is built from TRBV6-6 and TRBJ2-2; perhaps TRBD1 as D (6 bases). CDR3 length: 14 residues. Germline CDR1 reads MNHNY; CDR2 reads SVGAGI (reference sequence). V lost 1 base to trimming and J lost 6 bases, with 9 bases between them. The CDR3 DNA is TGTGCCAGCAGTTACTGGGACACCTCCGGGGAGCTGTTTTTT. It is translated as CASSYWDTSGELFF.

The sample holds many counts of this clonotype. The gene calls are TRBV6-5 and TRBJ1-2, with a weak D call TRBD1 (6 bases). CDR3 length: 15 amino acids. Germline values: CDR1 MNHEY, CDR2 SVGAGI. The V and J ends lost 6 bases and 2 bases respectively, with 16 bases between them. The CDR3 region has the DNA TGTGCCAGCAGCCCAGGGGATCCTTACAACTATGGCTACACCTTC. Amino acid sequence: CASSPGDPYNYGYTF.

The chain has TRBV5-4 and TRBJ2-5, with D hard to call. Germline V gene lookup returns CDR1 SGHNT and CDR2 YYREEE (reference sequence). This CDR3 region has 13 residues. V dropped 4 bases and J dropped 3 bases, with 10 bases sitting between them. CDR3 nucleotide sequence: TGTGCCAGCAGCCCGGAGATGGAAGAGACCCAGTACTTC. Translated: CASSPEMEETQYF.